The rows below give T cell receptor beta chains drawn from one sample of a study of technical replicates of blood from a few donors. The repertoire was sequenced with immunoSEQ multiplex PCR; TCRdb's copy has only in-frame clones and lacks some. The sample includes approximately 73,000 clones, more than 85% of them seen just once. The sample was T cells isolated from PBMCs. All receptors derive from a human donor in good health. Both conserved end residues are part of each CDR3.

cdr3_aa | j_call | v_call
CASSLSGNQETQYF | TRBJ2-5 | TRBV7-2
CASSEIQGDFHEQYF | TRBJ2-7 | TRBV6-1
CASRTSGIETQYF | TRBJ2-5 | TRBV2
CAIGTGASNYGYTF | TRBJ1-2 | TRBV6-5
CATGNNEQFF | TRBJ2-1 | TRBV2
CASSPGLLYEQYF | TRBJ2-7 | TRBV7-2
CAWSDYRGTEAFF | TRBJ1-1 | TRBV30
CASSRDRGESNQPQHF | TRBJ1-5 | TRBV6-6
CASSLGERGNTIYF | TRBJ1-3 | TRBV5-4
CASSQNYLGAVGEKLFF | TRBJ1-4 | TRBV28
CASSLQEFSTGELFF | TRBJ2-2 | TRBV9
CASSTTPGTPGLGAYNEQFF | TRBJ2-1 | TRBV10-1
CASSQGDSYSNQPQHF | TRBJ1-5 | TRBV4-2
CASSSDRAHYEQYF | TRBJ2-7 | TRBV27
CASSEERETIYEQYF | TRBJ2-7 | TRBV6-1
CSVRGRASYEQYF | TRBJ2-7 | TRBV29-1
CASSPSSANSYNEQFF | TRBJ2-1 | TRBV13
CATQAGVGNTGELFF | TRBJ2-2 | TRBV10-3
CASSARGGRTEAFF | TRBJ1-1 | TRBV9
CASSVDGFSYEQYF | TRBJ2-7 | TRBV9
CASRGLLAGATGELFF | TRBJ2-2 | TRBV11-2
CASSLGQGGYGYTF | TRBJ1-2 | TRBV2
CASSEAGLSSYNEQFF | TRBJ2-1 | TRBV13
CASSFPTSGSKEQYF | TRBJ2-7 | TRBV7-2
CASSQRLQPYEQYF | TRBJ2-7 | TRBV23-1
CASSQETSGTYEQYF | TRBJ2-7 | TRBV4-2
CASSRGQGANGELFF | TRBJ2-2 | TRBV4-1
CATSPRGDSGRNTIYF | TRBJ1-3 | TRBV15
CASSSDRERNTIYF | TRBJ1-3 | TRBV7-9
CASSSRLAGNEQFF | TRBJ2-1 | TRBV5-1
CASSQNARDTEAFF | TRBJ1-1 | TRBV4-1
CSAAGSDEQFF | TRBJ2-1 | TRBV20-1
CASIYLPGYTF | TRBJ1-2 | TRBV21-1
CSVETGGDYGYTF | TRBJ1-2 | TRBV29-1
CAWSVVGQGMRYTF | TRBJ1-2 | TRBV30
CASSLTPSEDETQYF | TRBJ2-5 | TRBV4-3
CAWSDTTEQFF | TRBJ2-1 | TRBV30
CASSDPGQPFSYEQYF | TRBJ2-7 | TRBV2